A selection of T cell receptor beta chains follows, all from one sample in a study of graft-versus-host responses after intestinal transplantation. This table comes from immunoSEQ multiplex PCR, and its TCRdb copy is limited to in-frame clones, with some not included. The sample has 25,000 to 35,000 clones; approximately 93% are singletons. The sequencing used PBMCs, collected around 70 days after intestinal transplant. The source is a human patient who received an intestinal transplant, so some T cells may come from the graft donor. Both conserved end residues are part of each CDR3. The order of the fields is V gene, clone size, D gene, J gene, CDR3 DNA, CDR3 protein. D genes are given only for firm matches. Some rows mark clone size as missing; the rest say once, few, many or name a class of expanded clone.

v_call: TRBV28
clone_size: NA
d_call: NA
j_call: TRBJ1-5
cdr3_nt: TGTGCCAGCAGTCTGGCCCGCGTGGATCAGCCCCAGCATTTT
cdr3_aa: CASSLARVDQPQHF

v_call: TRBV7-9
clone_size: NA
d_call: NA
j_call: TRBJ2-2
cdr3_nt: TGTGCCAGCAGCCCCCGTCTAGGAAACACCGGGGAGCTGTTTTTT
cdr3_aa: CASSPRLGNTGELFF

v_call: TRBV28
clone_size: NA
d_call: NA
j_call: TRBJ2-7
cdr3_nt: TGTGCCAGCAGTCCCGGGGAGGCGAGAGGGCCATACGAGCAGTACTTC
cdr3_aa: CASSPGEARGPYEQYF

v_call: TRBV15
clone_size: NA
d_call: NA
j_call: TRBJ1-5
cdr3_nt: TGTGCCACCAGCCACGATAGCAATCAGCCCCAGCATTTT
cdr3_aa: CATSHDSNQPQHF

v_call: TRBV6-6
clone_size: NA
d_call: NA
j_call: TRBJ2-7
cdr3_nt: TGTGCCAGCAGTTACTCGAACAGGGTAAACGAGCAGTACTTC
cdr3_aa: CASSYSNRVNEQYF

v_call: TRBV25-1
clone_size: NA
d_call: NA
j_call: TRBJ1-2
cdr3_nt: TGTGCCAGCAGTAGAGGGGCCGGGTACTATGGCTACACCTTC
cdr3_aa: CASSRGAGYYGYTF

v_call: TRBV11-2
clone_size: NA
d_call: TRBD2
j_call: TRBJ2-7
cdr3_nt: TGTGCCAGCACCTTTAGCGGGAGGGCCGGGTCCTACGAGCAGTACTTC
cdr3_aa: CASTFSGRAGSYEQYF

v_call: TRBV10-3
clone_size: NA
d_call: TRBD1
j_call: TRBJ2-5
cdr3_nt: TGTGCCATCAGTGACGGGACAGTCACCTGGGAGACCCAGTACTTC
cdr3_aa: CAISDGTVTWETQYF

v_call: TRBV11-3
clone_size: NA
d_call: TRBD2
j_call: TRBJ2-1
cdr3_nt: TGTGCCAGCAGCTTAGATAGAAGCGGGAGTTACAATGAGCAGTTCTTC
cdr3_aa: CASSLDRSGSYNEQFF

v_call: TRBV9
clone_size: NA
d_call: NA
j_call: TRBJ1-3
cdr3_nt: TGTGCCAGCAGCGTAGACGTTTGGAACACCATATATTTT
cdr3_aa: CASSVDVWNTIYF

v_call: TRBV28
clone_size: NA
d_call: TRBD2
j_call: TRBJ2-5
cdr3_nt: TGTGCCAGCAGTTCTCTAGCGGGAGGGCCCCAGGCCCAGTACTTC
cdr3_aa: CASSSLAGGPQAQYF

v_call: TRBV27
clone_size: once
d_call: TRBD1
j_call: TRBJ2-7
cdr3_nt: TGTGCCAGCAGTTTTCTACAGGGGGCGAATGAGCAGTACTTC
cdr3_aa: CASSFLQGANEQYF

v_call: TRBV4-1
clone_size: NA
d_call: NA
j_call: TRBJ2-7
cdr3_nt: TGCGCCAGCAGCCGCCACCGTACAGGACTAAACTACGAGCAGTACTTC
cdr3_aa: CASSRHRTGLNYEQYF

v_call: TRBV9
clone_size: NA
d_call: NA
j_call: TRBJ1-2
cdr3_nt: TGTGCCAGCAGCTCGAATTGGGGTGGCTACACCTTC
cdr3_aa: CASSSNWGGYTF

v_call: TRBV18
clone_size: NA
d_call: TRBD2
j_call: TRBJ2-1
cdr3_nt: TGTGCCAGCTCACCACGCACTAGCGGGGGGGCGAGCTCCTACAATGAGCAGTTCTTC
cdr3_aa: CASSPRTSGGASSYNEQFF

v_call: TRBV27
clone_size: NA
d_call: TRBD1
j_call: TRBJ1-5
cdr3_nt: TGTGCCAGCAGCGGGACAGGGGGGCATCAGCCCCAGCATTTT
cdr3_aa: CASSGTGGHQPQHF

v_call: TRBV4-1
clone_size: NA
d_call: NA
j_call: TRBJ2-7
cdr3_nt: TGCGCCAGCAGCCAAGGGGCCGGCGACTACGAGCAGTACTTC
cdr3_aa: CASSQGAGDYEQYF

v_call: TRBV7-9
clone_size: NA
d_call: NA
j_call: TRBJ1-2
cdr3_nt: TGTGCCAGCAGCTACCCCCTCCGGGACGGCCGGAACTATGGCTACACCTTC
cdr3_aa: CASSYPLRDGRNYGYTF

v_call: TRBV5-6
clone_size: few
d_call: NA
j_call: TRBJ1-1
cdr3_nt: TGTGCCAGCAGCTTCATGGGGGACACTGAAGCTTTCTTT
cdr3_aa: CASSFMGDTEAFF

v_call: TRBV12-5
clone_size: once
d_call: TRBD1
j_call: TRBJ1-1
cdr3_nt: TGTGCTAGTGGTTTGGGGGCGCGGACAGGCAATACTGAAGCTTTCTTT
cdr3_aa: CASGLGARTGNTEAFF

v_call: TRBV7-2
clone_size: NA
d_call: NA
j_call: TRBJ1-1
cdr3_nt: TGTGCCAGCTCCTTTGTTGGGGCCTCTGAAGCTTTCTTT
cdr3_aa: CASSFVGASEAFF

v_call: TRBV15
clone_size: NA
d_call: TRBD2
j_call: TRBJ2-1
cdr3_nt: TGTGCCACCAGCAGAGAGAGCGGGAGGGTTAATGAGCAGTTCTTC
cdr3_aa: CATSRESGRVNEQFF

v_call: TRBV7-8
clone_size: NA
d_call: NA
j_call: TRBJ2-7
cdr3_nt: TGTGCCAGCAGCTTCAGGCGGATGTACGAGCAGTACTTC
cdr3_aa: CASSFRRMYEQYF

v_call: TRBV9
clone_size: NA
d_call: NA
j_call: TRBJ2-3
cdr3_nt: TGTGCCAGCAGCGTAGGTGGGGACCTAACAGATACGCAGTATTTT
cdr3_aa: CASSVGGDLTDTQYF

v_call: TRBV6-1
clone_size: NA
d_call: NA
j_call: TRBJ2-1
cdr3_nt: TGTGCCAGCAGTGTGGTACAGGGAACCTACAATGAGCAGTTCTTC
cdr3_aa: CASSVVQGTYNEQFF

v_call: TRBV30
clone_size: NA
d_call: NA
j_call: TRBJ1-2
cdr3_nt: TGTGCCTGGAGTGTTGGACTCTATGGCTACACCTTC
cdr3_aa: CAWSVGLYGYTF

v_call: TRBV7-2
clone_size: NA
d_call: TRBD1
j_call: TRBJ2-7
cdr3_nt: TGTGCCAGCAGCTTTAGACAGGGCCCTCCCCTCTCCTACGAGCAGTACTTC
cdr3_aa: CASSFRQGPPLSYEQYF

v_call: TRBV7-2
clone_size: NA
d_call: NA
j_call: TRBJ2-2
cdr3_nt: TGTGCCAGCAGCCCAACCAGGGGACGAGCTCAAACCGGGGAGCTGTTTTTT
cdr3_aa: CASSPTRGRAQTGELFF

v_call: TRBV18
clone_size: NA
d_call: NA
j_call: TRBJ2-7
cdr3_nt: TGTGCCAGCTCACCTGACGGTACCTACGAGCAGTACTTC
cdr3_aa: CASSPDGTYEQYF

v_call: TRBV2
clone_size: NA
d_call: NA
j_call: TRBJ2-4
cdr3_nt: TGTGCCAGCACTGGTACTTTAGCCAAAAACATTCAGTACTTC
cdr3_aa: CASTGTLAKNIQYF

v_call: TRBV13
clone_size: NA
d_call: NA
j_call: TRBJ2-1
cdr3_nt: TGTGCCAGCAGCTTAGCGGTGTTTGTTTTTGACGGAAGATACAATGAGCAGTTCTTC
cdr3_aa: CASSLAVFVFDGRYNEQFF

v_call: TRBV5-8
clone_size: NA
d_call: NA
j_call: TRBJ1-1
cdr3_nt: TGTGCCAGCAGCTTGGTAATCTTAATGTCCGGGGGCACTGAAGCTTTCTTT
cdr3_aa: CASSLVILMSGGTEAFF

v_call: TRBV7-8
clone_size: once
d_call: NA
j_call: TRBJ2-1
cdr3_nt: TGTGCCACCTCGGTGTGGGGAATTGGCAATGAGCAGTTCTTC
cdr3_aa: CATSVWGIGNEQFF

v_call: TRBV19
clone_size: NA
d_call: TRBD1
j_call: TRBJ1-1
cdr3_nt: TGTGCCAGTAGTCCCCGGACAGGGGGCGCGGTTAACACTGAAGCTTTCTTT
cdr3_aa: CASSPRTGGAVNTEAFF

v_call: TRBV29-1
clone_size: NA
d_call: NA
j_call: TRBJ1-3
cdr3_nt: TGCAGCGTGTGGCAGTCTCCGAACACCATATATTTT
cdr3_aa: CSVWQSPNTIYF

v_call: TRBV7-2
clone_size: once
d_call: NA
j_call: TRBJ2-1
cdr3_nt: TGTGCCAGCAGCTTAGGGGCGGGGCCTTACAACAATGAGCAGTTCTTC
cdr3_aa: CASSLGAGPYNNEQFF

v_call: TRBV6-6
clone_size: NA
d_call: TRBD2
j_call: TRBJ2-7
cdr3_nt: TGTGCCAGCAGTCGAAGGACTAGCTGGGACGAGCAGTACTTC
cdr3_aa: CASSRRTSWDEQYF

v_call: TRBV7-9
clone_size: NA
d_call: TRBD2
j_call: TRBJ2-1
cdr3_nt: TGTGCCAGCTCCGGGGGGAGTCGTGATGAGCAGTTCTTC
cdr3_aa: CASSGGSRDEQFF

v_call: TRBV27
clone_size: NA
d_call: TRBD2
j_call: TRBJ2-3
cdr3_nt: TGTGCCAGCAGTTTAGAACTAGCGGGAACAGATACGCAGTATTTT
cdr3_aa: CASSLELAGTDTQYF

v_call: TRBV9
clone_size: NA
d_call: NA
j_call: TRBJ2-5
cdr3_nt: TGTGCCAGCAGCGACTCAGCAAGTGAAGAGACCCAGTACTTC
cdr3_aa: CASSDSASEETQYF

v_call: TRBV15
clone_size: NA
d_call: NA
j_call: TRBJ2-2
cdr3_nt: TGTGCCACCAGCAGAGGTGAATTCGCGAACACCGGGGAGCTGTTTTTT
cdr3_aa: CATSRGEFANTGELFF

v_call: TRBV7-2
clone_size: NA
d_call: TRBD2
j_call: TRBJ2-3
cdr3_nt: TGTGCCAGCAGCCGACTAGCGGGTTTGGCAGATACGCAGTATTTT
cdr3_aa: CASSRLAGLADTQYF

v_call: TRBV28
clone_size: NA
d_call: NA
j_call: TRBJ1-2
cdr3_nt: TGTGCCAGCAGTCCCGAGTCCGGGCGAACAAGCTATGGCTACACCTTC
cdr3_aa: CASSPESGRTSYGYTF